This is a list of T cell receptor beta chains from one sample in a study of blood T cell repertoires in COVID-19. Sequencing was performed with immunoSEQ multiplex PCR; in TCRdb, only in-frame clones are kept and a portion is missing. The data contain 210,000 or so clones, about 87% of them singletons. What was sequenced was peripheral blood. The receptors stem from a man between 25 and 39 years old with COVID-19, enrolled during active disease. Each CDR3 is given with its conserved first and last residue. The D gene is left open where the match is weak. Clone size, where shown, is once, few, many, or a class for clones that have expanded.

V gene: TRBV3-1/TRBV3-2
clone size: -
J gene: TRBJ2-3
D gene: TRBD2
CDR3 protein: CASSQVAGEHTYTQYF
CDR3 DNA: TGTGCCAGCAGCCAAGTAGCGGGGGAACACACATATACGCAGTATTTT

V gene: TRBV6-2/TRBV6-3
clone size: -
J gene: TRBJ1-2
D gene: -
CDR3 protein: CASSDAGNYGYTF
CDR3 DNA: TGTGCCAGCAGTGATGCGGGTAACTATGGCTACACCTTC

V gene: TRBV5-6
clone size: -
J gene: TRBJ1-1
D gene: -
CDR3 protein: CASSLNRVLNTEAFF
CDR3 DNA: TGTGCCAGCAGCTTAAACAGGGTTTTGAACACTGAAGCTTTCTTT

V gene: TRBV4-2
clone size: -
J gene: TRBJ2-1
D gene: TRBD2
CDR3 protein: CASSQDSGGGNEQFF
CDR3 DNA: TGTGCCAGCAGCCAAGATTCGGGAGGAGGCAATGAGCAGTTCTTC

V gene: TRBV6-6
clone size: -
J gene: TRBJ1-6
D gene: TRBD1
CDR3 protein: CASSRSGTGNSPLHF
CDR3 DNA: TGTGCCAGCAGTCGATCCGGGACAGGGAATTCACCCCTCCACTTT

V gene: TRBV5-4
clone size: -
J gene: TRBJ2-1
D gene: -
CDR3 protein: CASSWLTSRLSEQFF
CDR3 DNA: TGTGCCAGCAGCTGGCTGACTAGTCGTCTCAGTGAGCAGTTCTTC

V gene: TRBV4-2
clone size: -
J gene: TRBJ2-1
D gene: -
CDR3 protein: CASSTGSYNEQFF
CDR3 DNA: TGTGCCAGCAGCACAGGGTCATACAATGAGCAGTTCTTC

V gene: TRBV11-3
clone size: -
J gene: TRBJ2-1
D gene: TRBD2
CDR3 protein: CASSLGWASGGNEQFF
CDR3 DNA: TGTGCCAGCAGCTTAGGCTGGGCTAGCGGGGGAAATGAGCAGTTCTTC

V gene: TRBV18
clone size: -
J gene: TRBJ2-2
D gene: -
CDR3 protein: CASSAGSTGELFF
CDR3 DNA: TGTGCCAGCTCCGCGGGGAGCACCGGGGAGCTGTTTTTT

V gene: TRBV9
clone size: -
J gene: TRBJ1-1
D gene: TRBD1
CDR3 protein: CASSVDKDRGGRTEAFF
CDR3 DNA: TGTGCCAGCAGCGTCGATAAGGACAGGGGGGGACGGACTGAAGCTTTCTTT

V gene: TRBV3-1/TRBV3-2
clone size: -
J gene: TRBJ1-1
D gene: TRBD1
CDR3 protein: CASRKQGANTEAFF
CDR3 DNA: TGTGCCAGCAGAAAACAGGGGGCGAACACTGAAGCTTTCTTT

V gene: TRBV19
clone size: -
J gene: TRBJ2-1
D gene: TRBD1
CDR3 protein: CASTLGQGTRNNEQFF
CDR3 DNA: TGTGCCAGTACCCTTGGACAGGGAACCAGGAACAATGAGCAGTTCTTC

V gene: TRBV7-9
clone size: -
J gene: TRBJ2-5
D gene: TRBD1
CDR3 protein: CASSSNRGVETQYF
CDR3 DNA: TGTGCCAGCAGCTCTAACAGGGGTGTGGAGACCCAGTACTTC

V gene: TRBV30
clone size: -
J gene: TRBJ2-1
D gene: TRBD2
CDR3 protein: CAYQGLAYNEQFF
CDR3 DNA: TGTGCCTACCAAGGACTAGCTTACAATGAGCAGTTCTTC

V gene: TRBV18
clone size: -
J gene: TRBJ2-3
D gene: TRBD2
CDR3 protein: CASSPQSGTYSTDTQYF
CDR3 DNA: TGTGCCAGCTCACCACAGAGCGGGACTTATAGCACAGATACGCAGTATTTT

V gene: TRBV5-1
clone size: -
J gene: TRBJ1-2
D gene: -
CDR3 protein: CASSLELTYGYTF
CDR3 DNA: TGCGCCAGCAGCTTGGAACTCACCTATGGCTACACCTTC

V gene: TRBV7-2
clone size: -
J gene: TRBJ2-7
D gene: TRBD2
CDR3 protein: CASSSLNTGLLAGGYEQYF
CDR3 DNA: TGTGCCAGCAGCAGCCTAAATACAGGGCTACTAGCGGGGGGGTACGAGCAGTACTTC

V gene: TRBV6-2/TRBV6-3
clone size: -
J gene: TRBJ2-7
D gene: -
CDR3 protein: CASSYSHREQYF
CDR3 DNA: TGTGCCAGCAGTTACAGCCATCGCGAGCAGTACTTC

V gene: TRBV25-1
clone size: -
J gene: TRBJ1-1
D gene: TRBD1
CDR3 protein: CASSEGEAGGNTEAFF
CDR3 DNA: TGTGCCAGCAGTGAGGGGGAAGCAGGGGGGAACACTGAAGCTTTCTTT

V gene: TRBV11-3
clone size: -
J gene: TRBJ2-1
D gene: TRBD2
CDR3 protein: CASSPRGLAGRNETEQFF
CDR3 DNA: TGTGCCAGCAGCCCCCGGGGACTAGCGGGAAGAAATGAGACTGAGCAGTTCTTC

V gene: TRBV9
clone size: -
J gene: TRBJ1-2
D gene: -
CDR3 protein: CASSRTLTDYRYTF
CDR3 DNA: TGTGCCAGCAGCCGCACCCTTACCGACTATCGCTACACCTTC

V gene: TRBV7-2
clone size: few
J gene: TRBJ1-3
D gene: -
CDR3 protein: CASSLAGASGNTIYF
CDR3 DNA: TGTGCCAGCAGCTTAGCAGGGGCCTCTGGAAACACCATATATTTT

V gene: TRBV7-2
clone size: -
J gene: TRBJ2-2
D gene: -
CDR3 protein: CASSLQYNTGELFF
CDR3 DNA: TGTGCCAGCAGCTTACAGTACAACACCGGGGAGCTGTTTTTT

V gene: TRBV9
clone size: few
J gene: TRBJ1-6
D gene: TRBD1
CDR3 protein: CASSTRTGWGSGNSPLHF
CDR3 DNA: TGTGCCAGCAGCACCCGGACAGGGTGGGGGTCAGGGAATTCACCCCTCCACTTT

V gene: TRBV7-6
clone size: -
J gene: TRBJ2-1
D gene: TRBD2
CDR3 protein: CASSPTSWGGRPYNEQFF
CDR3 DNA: TGTGCCAGCAGCCCTACGTCCTGGGGGGGACGGCCCTACAATGAGCAGTTCTTC

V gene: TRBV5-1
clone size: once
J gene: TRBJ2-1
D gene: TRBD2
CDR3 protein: CASSLEHLAVAVEQFF
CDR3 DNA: TGCGCCAGCAGCTTGGAGCACCTAGCGGTGGCGGTCGAGCAGTTCTTC

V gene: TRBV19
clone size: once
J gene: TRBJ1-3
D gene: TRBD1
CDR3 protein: CASSPDQGASGNTIYF
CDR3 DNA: TGTGCCAGTAGTCCGGACCAGGGGGCTAGTGGAAACACCATATATTTT

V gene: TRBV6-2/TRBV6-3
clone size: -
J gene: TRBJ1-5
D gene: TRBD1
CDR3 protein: CASSYGTGGAGNQPQHF
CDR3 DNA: TGTGCCAGCAGTTACGGGACAGGGGGCGCCGGGAATCAGCCCCAGCATTTT

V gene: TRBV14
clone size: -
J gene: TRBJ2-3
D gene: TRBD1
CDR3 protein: CASSQGGTGITDTQYF
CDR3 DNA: TGTGCCAGCAGCCAAGGAGGGACAGGAATCACAGATACGCAGTATTTT

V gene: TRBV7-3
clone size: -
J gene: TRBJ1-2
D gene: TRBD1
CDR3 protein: CASSLPRDRVSNYGYTF
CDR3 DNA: TGTGCCAGCAGCTTACCGCGGGACAGGGTCTCCAACTATGGCTACACCTTC

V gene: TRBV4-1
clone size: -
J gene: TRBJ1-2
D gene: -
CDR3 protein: CASSQDEGVSYGYTF
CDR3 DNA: TGCGCCAGCAGCCAAGATGAGGGTGTTTCCTATGGCTACACCTTC

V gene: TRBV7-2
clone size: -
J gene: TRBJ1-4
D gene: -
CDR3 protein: CASSPRATNEKLFF
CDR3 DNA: TGTGCCAGCAGCCCCCGTGCAACTAATGAAAAACTGTTTTTT

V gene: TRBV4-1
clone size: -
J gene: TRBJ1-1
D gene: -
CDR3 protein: CASSPPGFFTEAFF
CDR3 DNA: TGCGCCAGCAGTCCTCCGGGGTTCTTCACTGAAGCTTTCTTT

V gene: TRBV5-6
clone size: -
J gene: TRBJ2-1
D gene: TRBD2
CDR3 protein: CASTGGGNSYNEQFF
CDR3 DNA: TGTGCCAGCACCGGCGGGGGGAATTCCTACAATGAGCAGTTCTTC

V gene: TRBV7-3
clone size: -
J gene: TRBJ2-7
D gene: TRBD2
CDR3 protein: CASSLDIGTSGYEQYF
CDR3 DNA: TGTGCCAGCAGCTTAGACATAGGGACTAGCGGCTACGAGCAGTACTTC

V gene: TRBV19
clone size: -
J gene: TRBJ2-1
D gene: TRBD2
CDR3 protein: CASSPLPRGRIDEQFF
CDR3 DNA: TGTGCCAGTAGCCCGCTCCCCCGCGGGAGGATCGATGAGCAGTTCTTC

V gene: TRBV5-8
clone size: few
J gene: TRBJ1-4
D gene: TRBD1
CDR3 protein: CASSSGTGLVEKLFF
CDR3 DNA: TGTGCCAGCAGCTCCGGGACAGGGTTGGTGGAAAAACTGTTTTTT

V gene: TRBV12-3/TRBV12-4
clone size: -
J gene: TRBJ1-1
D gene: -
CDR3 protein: CASSRSLSEAFF
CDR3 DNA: TGTGCCAGCAGTCGGAGTCTATCTGAAGCTTTCTTT

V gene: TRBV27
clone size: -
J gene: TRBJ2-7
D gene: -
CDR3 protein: CASSFSIRGRPPPTSYYEQYF
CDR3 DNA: TGTGCCAGCAGTTTTAGTATTCGTGGGAGGCCCCCTCCGACTTCCTACTACGAGCAGTACTTC

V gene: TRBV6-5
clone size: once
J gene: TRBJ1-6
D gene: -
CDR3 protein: CASSYQIHRDSPLHF
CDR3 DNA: TGTGCCAGCAGTTATCAGATACACAGGGATTCACCCCTCCACTTT

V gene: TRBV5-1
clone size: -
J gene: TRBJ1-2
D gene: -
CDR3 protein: CASSLALAGYGYTF
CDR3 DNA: TGCGCCAGCAGCTTGGCCTTGGCAGGCTATGGCTACACCTTC

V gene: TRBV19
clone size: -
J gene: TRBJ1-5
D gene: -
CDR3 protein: CASMNSLNQPQHF
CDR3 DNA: TGTGCCAGTATGAACAGCCTCAATCAGCCCCAGCATTTT

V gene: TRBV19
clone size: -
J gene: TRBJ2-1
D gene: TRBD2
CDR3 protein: CASSIDDLAGVEQFF
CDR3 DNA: TGTGCCAGTAGTATAGATGACCTAGCGGGAGTTGAGCAGTTCTTC

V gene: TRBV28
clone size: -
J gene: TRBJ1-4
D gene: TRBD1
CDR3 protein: CASSGQLPEKLFF
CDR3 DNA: TGTGCCAGCTCGGGACAGCTACCCGAAAAACTGTTTTTT

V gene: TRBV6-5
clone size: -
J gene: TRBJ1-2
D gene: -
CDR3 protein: CASSYKGVGYTF
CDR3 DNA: TGTGCCAGCAGTTACAAGGGGGTGGGCTACACCTTC

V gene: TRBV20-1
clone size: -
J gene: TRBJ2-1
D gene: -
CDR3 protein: CSASRLDSYNEQFF
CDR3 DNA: TGCAGTGCTAGTCGGCTAGACTCCTACAATGAGCAGTTCTTC

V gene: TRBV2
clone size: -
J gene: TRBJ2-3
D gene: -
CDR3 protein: CASSEEGGRDF
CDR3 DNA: TGTGCCAGCAGTGAGGAGGGCGGCAGGGATTTT

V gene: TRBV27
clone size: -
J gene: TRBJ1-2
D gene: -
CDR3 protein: CASSLRQGNGYTF
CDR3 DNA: TGTGCCAGCAGTTTACGGCAGGGAAATGGCTACACCTTC

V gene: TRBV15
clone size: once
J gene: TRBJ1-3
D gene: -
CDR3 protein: CATSLGGSSSGNTIYF
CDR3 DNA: TGTGCCACCAGCCTCGGAGGGTCTTCCTCTGGAAACACCATATATTTT

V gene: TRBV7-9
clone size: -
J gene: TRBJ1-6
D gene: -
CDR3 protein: CASSPRVYNSPLHF
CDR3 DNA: TGTGCCAGCAGCCCCCGGGTCTATAATTCACCCCTCCACTTT

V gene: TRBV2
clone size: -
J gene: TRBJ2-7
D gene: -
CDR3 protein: CASRYQPRDSGEQYF
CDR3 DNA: TGTGCCAGCAGGTATCAACCCCGGGACTCCGGCGAGCAGTACTTC

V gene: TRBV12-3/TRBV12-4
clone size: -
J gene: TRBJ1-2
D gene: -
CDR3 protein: CASSLNTNYGYTF
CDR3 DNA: TGTGCCAGCAGTTTAAATACTAACTATGGCTACACCTTC

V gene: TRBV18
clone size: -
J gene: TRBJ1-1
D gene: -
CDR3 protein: CASSPTGDTEAFF
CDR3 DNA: TGTGCCAGCTCACCGACAGGAGATACTGAAGCTTTCTTT

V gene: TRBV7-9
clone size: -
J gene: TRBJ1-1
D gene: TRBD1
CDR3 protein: CASSTPKTGQGILEAFF
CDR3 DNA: TGTGCCAGCTCCACCCCTAAAACAGGACAGGGAATTCTTGAAGCTTTCTTT